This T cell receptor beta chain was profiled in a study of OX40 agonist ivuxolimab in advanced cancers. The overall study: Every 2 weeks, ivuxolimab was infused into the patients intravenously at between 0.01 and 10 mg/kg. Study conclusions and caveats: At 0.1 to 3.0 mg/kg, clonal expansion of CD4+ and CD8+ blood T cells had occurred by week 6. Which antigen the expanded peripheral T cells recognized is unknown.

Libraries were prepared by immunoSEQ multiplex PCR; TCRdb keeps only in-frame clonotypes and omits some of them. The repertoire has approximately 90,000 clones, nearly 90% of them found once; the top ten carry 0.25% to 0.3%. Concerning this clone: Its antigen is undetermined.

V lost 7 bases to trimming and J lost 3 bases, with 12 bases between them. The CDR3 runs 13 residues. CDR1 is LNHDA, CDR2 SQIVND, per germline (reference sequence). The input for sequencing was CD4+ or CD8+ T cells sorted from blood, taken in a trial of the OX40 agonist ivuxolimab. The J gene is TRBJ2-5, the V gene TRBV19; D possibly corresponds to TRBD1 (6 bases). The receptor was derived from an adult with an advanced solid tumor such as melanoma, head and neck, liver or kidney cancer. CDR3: CASNRGQKETQYF. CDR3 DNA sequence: TGTGCCAGTAATCGGGGACAAAAAGAGACCCAGTACTTC.